A single sample is the source of the 21 T cell receptor beta chains below, sequenced in a study of OX40 agonist ivuxolimab in advanced cancers. The assay was immunoSEQ multiplex PCR, and TCRdb's table has in-frame clones only and misses some. This sample yields 52,000 or so clones, of which approximately 80% are seen a single time; over 3% belongs to the top ten. The material sequenced was CD4+ or CD8+ T cells sorted from blood, taken in a trial of the OX40 agonist ivuxolimab. The source is an adult with an advanced solid tumor such as melanoma, head and neck, liver or kidney cancer.

The gene calls are TRBV4-3 and TRBJ2-1; TRBD1 or TRBD2 may be the D gene (6 bases each). The CDR3 extends over 17 amino acids. V was trimmed by 0 bases and J by 5 bases, leaving 17 bases between them. Germline CDR1 reads LGHNA; CDR2 reads YSLEER. CDR3 coding DNA: TGCGCCAGCAGCCAAGAAGGGGGATTAGGGACTGACAATGAGCAGTTCTTC. Protein sequence: CASSQEGGLGTDNEQFF.

This chain connects TRBV5-4 to TRBJ1-1; D unclear. CDR1 is SGHNT and CDR2 is YYREEE in the germline V gene (reference sequence). Trimming cost V 4 bases and J 4 bases, with 17 bases left between them. This CDR3 region has 15 residues. This CDR3 is CASSPPRPVSTEAFF. The CDR3 DNA reads as TGTGCCAGCAGCCCGCCCCGTCCGGTTTCCACTGAAGCTTTCTTT.

The CDR3 DNA sequence: TGTGCCGGCCTGGACAATGGCTACGAGCAGTACTTC. As protein: CAGLDNGYEQYF. The rearrangement uses TRBV2 and TRBJ2-7; tentatively, D is TRBD1 (5 bases). Per germline, CDR1 SNHLY and CDR2 FYNNEI. V gave up 11 bases and J gave up 3 bases, with 14 bases separating them. The CDR3 is 12 amino acids.

The rearrangement joins TRBV27 to TRBJ2-3; D possibly corresponds to TRBD2 (8 bases). V was clipped by 5 bases and J by 6 bases, with 39 bases between them. This CDR3 is 22 amino acids long. Germline loops: CDR1 MNHEY, CDR2 SMNVEV (reference sequence). The CDR3 loop is CASSHRLWKAGGRGATLDTQYF. CDR3 bases: TGTGCCAGCAGTCACCGTTTGTGGAAGGCGGGAGGCAGGGGGGCCACCCTGGATACGCAGTATTTT.

The chain has TRBV4-1 and TRBJ1-4; tentative D call: TRBD1 (6 bases). Trimming left V 0 bases short and J 5 bases short, with 10 bases between. Per the germline V gene, CDR1 is MGHRA and CDR2 is YSYEKL. This CDR3 comprises 15 residues. CDR3 sequence reads: CASSQEKGENEKLFF. The CDR3 nucleotides read TGCGCCAGCAGCCAAGAGAAGGGGGAGAATGAAAAACTGTTTTTT.

This clone was picked up one time. The rearrangement links TRBV7-8 to TRBJ2-7, with 13 nucleotides matching TRBD2. Germline V gene lookup returns CDR1 SGHVS and CDR2 FQNEAQ. This CDR3 has 14 residues. Trimming cost V 7 bases and J 3 bases; bases outside gene matches: 3. The CDR3 region is CASTRTSGSYEQYF. CDR3 bases: TGTGCCAGCACCCGGACTAGCGGGAGCTACGAGCAGTACTTC.

V usage is TRBV4-2 and J usage is TRBJ2-7, with TRBD2 as a possible D gene (5 bases). Germline CDR1 and CDR2: LGHNA and YNFKEQ. This CDR3 is 18 amino acids long. V was shortened by 6 bases and J by 0 bases, with 24 bases between the two germline ends. CDR3 sequence reads: CASRRRLSGYQSSYEQYF. The CDR3 DNA is TGTGCCAGCAGACGCAGGTTGTCGGGGTACCAAAGCTCCTACGAGCAGTACTTC.

J is TRBJ1-1 and V is TRBV10-1; possibly TRBD1 for D (6 bases). CDR1 and CDR2 from the germline V gene are WNHNN and SYGVQD (reference sequence). Trimming left V 0 bases short and J 10 bases short, with 18 bases between. The CDR3 runs 15 residues. CDR3 in amino acids: CASSESAISGGTAFF. The CDR3 nucleotides are TGCGCCAGCAGTGAGTCAGCCATATCGGGGGGCACAGCTTTCTTT.

This chain connects TRBV28 to TRBJ1-2, with TRBD1 matching 8 bases. CDR1 MDHEN and CDR2 SYDVKM come from the germline V gene. V was clipped by 5 bases and J by 5 bases; unmatched bases: 7. This CDR3 comprises 14 residues. Here the CDR3 DNA reads TGTGCCAGCAGTCCGGACAGGGCCGGGTATGGCTACACCTTC. Protein sequence: CASSPDRAGYGYTF.

CDR3 in amino acids: CASSLVGSDYEQYF. The CDR3, as DNA: TGTGCCAGCAGCTTAGTGGGCAGCGACTACGAGCAGTACTTC. The gene calls are TRBV7-9 and TRBJ2-7; D not resolved. The germline V gene has CDR1 SEHNR and CDR2 FQNEAQ (reference sequence). There are 14 residues in the CDR3. Trimming took 1 base from V and 3 from J, leaving 10 bases between them.

This chain uses TRBV27 with TRBJ1-1; 7 positions agree with TRBD1. Germline V lookup: CDR1 MNHEY, CDR2 SMNVEV (reference sequence). This CDR3 comprises 15 residues. The V segment lost 6 bases and the J segment 1 base; nucleotides outside the gene matches: 8. The CDR3 is CASSFTGTENTEAFF. The CDR3 DNA reads as TGTGCCAGCAGCTTCACCGGGACAGAGAACACTGAAGCTTTCTTT.

This clone occurred once. The gene calls are TRBV6-5 and TRBJ1-5; TRBD1 might be the D (6 bases). Between the trimmed V and J ends, which lost 6 bases and 2 bases, there was a span of 14 bases. Germline values: CDR1 MNHEY, CDR2 SVGAGI. The CDR3 has 15 amino acids. This CDR3 is CASRRDNQGNQPQHF. CDR3 nucleotide sequence: TGTGCCAGCAGGCGGGACAATCAGGGCAATCAGCCCCAGCATTTT.

The chain couples TRBV7-2 to TRBJ2-2; D remains ambiguous. The CDR3 has 15 residues. Looked up from germline, CDR1 is SGHTA and CDR2 is FQGNSA. V lost 5 bases, J lost 5 bases, and 15 bases lay in between. CDR3 DNA sequence: TGTGCCAGCAGCAGAACGGGCGGCAGGACCGGGGAGCTGTTTTTT. Its translation: CASSRTGGRTGELFF.

The CDR3 protein is CASSKTDSNQPQHF. CDR3 coding DNA: TGTGCCAGCAGCAAGACAGATAGCAATCAGCCCCAGCATTTT. This rearrangement joins TRBV6-5 to TRBJ1-5; possibly TRBD1 for D (5 bases). Trimming removed 6 bases from V and 0 bases from J, with 9 bases in between. The germline CDR1 and CDR2 sequences are MNHEY and SVGAGI. This CDR3 comprises 14 residues.

V gene TRBV5-1 combines with J gene TRBJ2-2, with unresolved D. V was trimmed by 4 bases and J by 2 bases, leaving 6 bases between them. Germline V lookup: CDR1 SGHRS, CDR2 YFSETQ. The CDR3 has 13 residues. CDR3 amino acids: CASSLGNTGELFF. The CDR3 nucleotides read TGCGCCAGCAGCCTTGGCAACACCGGGGAGCTGTTTTTT.

This rearrangement joins TRBV6-5 to TRBJ2-7, with unresolved D. Trimming removed 8 bases from V and 7 bases from J, with 12 bases in between. The germline CDR1 and CDR2 sequences are MNHEY and SVGAGI. This CDR3 is built from 11 residues. In DNA, the CDR3 is TGTGCCAGCGGGAAGTGGCTGGAGCAGTACTTC. It codes for CASGKWLEQYF.

The chain carries TRBV19 and TRBJ2-3; D not resolved. V dropped 4 bases and J dropped 2 bases, with 7 bases sitting between them. The germline V gene encodes CDR1 LNHDA and CDR2 SQIVND (reference sequence). This CDR3 region has 13 residues. CDR3 sequence: CASSSYHTDTQYF. CDR3 in DNA: TGTGCCAGTAGTAGTTACCACACAGATACGCAGTATTTT.

This chain joins TRBV15 and TRBJ2-7; 7 bases match TRBD1. V dropped 4 bases and J dropped 2; count of bases not matched to a gene: 5. Germline V CDR1 and CDR2: LNHNV, YYDKDF (reference sequence). The CDR3 is 14 amino acids. The CDR3 DNA reads TGTGCCACCAGCACCCTAGACAGGGCCTACGAGCAGTACTTC. Translation: CATSTLDRAYEQYF.

The genes are TRBV5-5 and TRBJ1-1, with unresolved D. Germline-derived CDR1 and CDR2 are SGHKS and YYEKEE (reference sequence). The V and J ends lost 0 bases and 10 bases respectively, with 10 bases between them. The CDR3 runs 12 residues. The CDR3 DNA sequence: TGTGCCAGCAGCTTGGAGACTCTAGCAGCTTTCTTT. Translated: CASSLETLAAFF.

The V and J genes are TRBV27 and TRBJ2-1, with D possibly called TRBD1 or TRBD2 (5 bases each). The V end was cut by 5 bases, the J end by 2 bases, with 10 bases between. The CDR3 contains 14 residues. CDR1 is MNHEY, CDR2 SMNVEV, per germline (reference sequence). The CDR3 region is CASSPGTTYNEQFF. CDR3 coding DNA: TGTGCCAGCAGTCCCGGGACCACCTACAATGAGCAGTTCTTC.

The chain links TRBV7-6 to TRBJ2-7; TRBD2 matches at 12 bases. The germline V gene has CDR1 SGHVS and CDR2 FNYEAQ. The junction had 7 bases not matched to a gene; V was cut back by 8 bases and J by 2 bases. The CDR3 contains 15 residues. The CDR3 DNA follows: TGTGCCAGCGGAAACCCTAGCGGGAGGGCCTACGAGCAGTACTTC. Protein: CASGNPSGRAYEQYF.